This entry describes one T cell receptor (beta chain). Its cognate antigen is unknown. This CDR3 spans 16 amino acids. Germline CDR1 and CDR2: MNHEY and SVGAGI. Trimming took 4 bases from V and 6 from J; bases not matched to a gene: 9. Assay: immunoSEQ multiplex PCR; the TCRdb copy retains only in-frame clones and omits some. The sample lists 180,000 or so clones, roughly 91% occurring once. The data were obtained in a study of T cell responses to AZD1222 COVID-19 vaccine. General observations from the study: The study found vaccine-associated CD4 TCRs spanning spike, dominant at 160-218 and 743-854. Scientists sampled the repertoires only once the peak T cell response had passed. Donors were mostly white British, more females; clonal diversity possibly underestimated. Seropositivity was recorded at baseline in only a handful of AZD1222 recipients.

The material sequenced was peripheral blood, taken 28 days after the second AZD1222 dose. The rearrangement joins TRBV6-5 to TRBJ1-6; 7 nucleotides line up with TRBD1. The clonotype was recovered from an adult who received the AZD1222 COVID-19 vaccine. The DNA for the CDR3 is TGTGCCAGCAGTTCCAATCCCGGGACAGCTAATTCACCCCTCCACTTT. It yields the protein CASSSNPGTANSPLHF.